Shown below are 30 T cell receptor beta chains from a single sample sequenced in a study of blood T cells in healthy people across ages. A J-beta primer mix and a sample-barcoded 5' primer were used in a second PCR of about 7 to 11 cycles. MiXCR was run by TCRdb on the 5' RACE reads, yielding one entry per CDR3 protein. The sample gives about 1.7 million distinct CDR3 sequences, about 28% of which show up once; 7.7% is in the top ten. Specimen: blood. Receptor source: a woman in her 30s in good health.

Here the CDR3 DNA reads TGCAGTGCTTCCGAAGGTAGCGGGGGTCCAGATACGCAGTATTTT. Amino acid sequence: CSASEGSGGPDTQYF. The chain carries TRBV20-1 and TRBJ2-3, with 9 bases that match TRBD2. The CDR3 totals 15 residues. CDR1 and CDR2 from the germline V gene are DFQATT and SNEGSKA (reference sequence). Germline trimming cut 5 bases from V and 4 bases from J; bases unmatched to any gene: 10.

The sample holds a few counts of this clonotype. The rearrangement joins TRBV27 to TRBJ2-5, with a possible D match to TRBD1 (5 bases). V dropped 5 bases and J dropped 4 bases, with 11 bases sitting between them. This CDR3 spans 13 amino acids. The germline V gene has CDR1 MNHEY and CDR2 SMNVEV (reference sequence). The CDR3 spells CASSRGHSETQYF. In DNA, the CDR3 is TGTGCCAGCAGTCGCGGACACTCAGAGACCCAGTACTTC.

The chain is built from TRBV5-5 and TRBJ2-2, with D perhaps matching TRBD2 (6 bases). The CDR3 runs to 15 residues. Germline V lookup: CDR1 SGHKS, CDR2 YYEKEE (reference sequence). V dropped 6 bases and J dropped 0 bases, with 12 bases sitting between them. The CDR3 DNA reads as TGTGCCAGCAACCGGAGGGCCCCGAACACCGGGGAGCTGTTTTTT. Its translation: CASNRRAPNTGELFF.

The table lists this clonotype with a few counts. The chain carries TRBV6-5 and TRBJ1-1; D gene ambiguous. The germline CDR1 and CDR2 sequences are MNHEY and SVGAGI. The V gene lost 5 bases and the J gene lost 1 base, with 14 bases spanning the gap. CDR3 length: 15 residues. CDR3 sequence: CASSQNPWGNTEAFF. The CDR3 DNA follows: TGTGCCAGCAGTCAAAATCCGTGGGGGAACACTGAAGCTTTCTTT.

The V and J genes are TRBV12-5 and TRBJ1-6; D gene unclear. The V gene lost 6 bases and the J gene lost 6 bases, with 12 bases spanning the gap. Germline V gene sequence: CDR1 LGHNT, CDR2 FRNRAP. This CDR3 contains 14 residues. CDR3 sequence (DNA): TGTGCTAGTGGCACCGAAGGGCCTAATTCACCCCTCCACTTT. Encoded protein: CASGTEGPNSPLHF. The whole variable domain, filled in from reference TRBV12-5 and TRBJ1-6, reads DARVTQTPRHKVTEMGQEVTMRCQPILGHNTVFWYRQTMMQGLELLAYFRNRAPLDDSGMPKDRFSAEMPDATLATLKIQPSEPRDSAVYFCASGTEGPNSPLHFGNGTRLTVT.

This clonotype was observed a handful of times. The V gene is TRBV10-3, the J gene TRBJ2-7; 9 bases fit TRBD2. The germline CDR1 and CDR2 sequences are ENHRY and SYGVKD. Trimming cost V 0 bases and J 1 base; bases outside gene matches: 7. The CDR3 covers 17 residues. The CDR3: CAISESSGSGKSYEQYF. For the CDR3, the DNA is TGTGCCATCAGTGAGTCTAGCGGGAGTGGTAAGTCCTACGAGCAGTACTTC.

The rearrangement joins TRBV29-1 to TRBJ2-7, with D hard to call. Germline V lookup: CDR1 SQVTM, CDR2 ANQGSEA. The CDR3 loop spans 9 amino acids. V lost 7 bases and J lost 4, with 5 bases in between. CDR3 nucleotides: TGCAGCGATCCGTACGAGCAGTACTTC. It yields the protein CSDPYEQYF.

The V and J genes are TRBV5-1 and TRBJ2-1; D is possibly TRBD2 (6 bases). Germline loops: CDR1 SGHRS, CDR2 YFSETQ. This CDR3 comprises 14 residues. Trimming took off 0 bases at V and 8 bases at J, with 12 bases between the two ends. This CDR3 is CASSLELGEDEQFF. In DNA form, the CDR3 reads TGCGCCAGCAGCTTGGAGCTAGGGGAGGATGAGCAGTTCTTC.

In its sample, this clonotype was seen many times. The rearrangement links TRBV12-3 or TRBV12-4 to TRBJ2-5, with TRBD1 as a possible D gene (5 bases). The CDR3 is made up of 12 amino acids. Trimming removed 6 bases at V and 7 bases at J, with 12 bases between. The CDR3 DNA follows: TGTGCCAGCAGACCAACCCAGGGGACCCAGTACTTC. Protein product: CASRPTQGTQYF.

In this sample, this clonotype turned up many times. This sequence joins TRBV29-1 and TRBJ2-1; tentatively, D is TRBD1 or TRBD2 (5 bases each). Germline V gene lookup returns CDR1 SQVTM and CDR2 ANQGSEA. The V end lost 7 bases, the J end lost 8 bases, and 12 bases lay between the germline ends. The CDR3 runs 11 residues. CDR3 loop: CSGGPGHEQFF. In DNA, the CDR3 is TGCAGCGGGGGCCCGGGGCATGAGCAGTTCTTC.

The rearrangement joins TRBV19 to TRBJ1-4, with D tentatively TRBD1 (5 bases). The CDR3 is made up of 14 amino acids. The V and J ends lost 5 bases and 2 bases respectively, with 9 bases between them. Per the germline V gene, CDR1 is LNHDA and CDR2 is SQIVND (reference sequence). CDR3 nucleotides: TGTGCCAGTAGTTGGGGACGGACTAATGAAAAACTGTTTTTT. It translates to CASSWGRTNEKLFF.

The CDR3 reads CASSAQGHYGYTF. The CDR3 nucleotides are TGTGCCAGCAGTGCTCAGGGTCACTATGGCTACACCTTC. The chain has TRBV12-3 or TRBV12-4 and TRBJ1-2; D is perhaps TRBD1 (5 bases). With 5 bases removed from V and 3 bases from J, the gap between germline ends came to 10 bases. CDR3 size: 13 residues.

V is TRBV11-2 and J is TRBJ1-5; 7 bases are shared with TRBD1. CDR1 and CDR2 from the germline V gene are SGHAT and FQNNGV. Losses at the gene ends were 2 bases for V and 1 base for J; bases not matched to a gene: 5. This CDR3 has 16 residues. CDR3 nucleotide sequence: TGTGCCAGCAGCTTAATCCCGGGACAGAGCAATCAGCCCCAGCATTTT. Translation gives CASSLIPGQSNQPQHF.

The rearrangement uses TRBV30 and TRBJ1-1; possible D gene TRBD1, 5 bases. This CDR3 has 15 residues. V shed 6 bases and J shed 0 bases, with 17 bases lying between them. Germline lookup yields CDR1 GTSNPN and CDR2 SVGIG (reference sequence). DNA for the CDR3: TGTGCCTGTAGTCCAACGGGACGGTTGAACACTGAAGCTTTCTTT. As protein: CACSPTGRLNTEAFF.

The chain links TRBV5-1 to TRBJ2-7, with D perhaps TRBD1 (5 bases). V lost 2 bases and J lost 0, with 15 bases in between. The V gene's germline CDR1 is SGHRS and CDR2 YFSETQ. The CDR3 contains 16 residues. CDR3 in amino acids: CASSFSRALSSYEQYF. The CDR3 DNA reads TGCGCCAGCAGCTTTTCCAGGGCTTTGTCCTCCTACGAGCAGTACTTC. The entire variable domain, with the rest obtained from reference TRBV5-1 and TRBJ2-7, is as follows: KAGVTQTPRYLIKTRGQQVTLSCSPISGHRSVSWYQQTPGQGLQFLFEYFSETQRNKGNFPGRFSGRQFSNSRSEMNVSTLELGDSALYLCASSFSRALSSYEQYFGPGTRLTVT.

The sample holds many counts of this clonotype. The chain couples TRBV12-3 or TRBV12-4 to TRBJ1-3; D unresolved. The CDR3 has 12 residues. V was pared by 8 bases and J by 3 bases, with 8 bases between. The CDR3 protein is CASGVFGNTIYF. The DNA of the CDR3 is TGTGCCAGCGGGGTCTTTGGAAACACCATATATTTT.

This chain uses TRBV20-1 with TRBJ2-3; 8 nucleotides match TRBD2. The V gene end was trimmed by 6 bases and the J gene end by 3 bases; junction bases not matched to a gene: 11. Germline V lookup: CDR1 DFQATT, CDR2 SNEGSKA (reference sequence). The CDR3 runs 15 residues. The CDR3 sequence: CSAILLAGRTDTQYF. CDR3 nucleotide sequence: TGCAGTGCCATATTATTAGCGGGGAGGACAGATACGCAGTATTTT.

The chain recombines TRBV20-1 with TRBJ2-5; D is unclear. The ends were cut back, 7 bases at V and 5 bases at J, with 11 bases in the middle. The CDR3 is made up of 11 amino acids. The V gene's germline CDR1 is DFQATT and CDR2 SNEGSKA (reference sequence). The CDR3 DNA follows: TGCAGTGTTGGCCTTTCGGAGACCCAGTACTTC. Translating gives CSVGLSETQYF.

The J gene is TRBJ2-1, the V gene TRBV7-9; 8 bases agree with TRBD1. Germline CDR1 reads SEHNR; CDR2 reads FQNEAQ (reference sequence). CDR3 length equals 17 residues. After removal of 0 bases from V and 2 bases from J, the junction contained 6 bases not matched to a gene. The CDR3 sequence: CASSLADGQGPYNEQFF. For the CDR3, the DNA is TGTGCCAGCAGCTTAGCCGACGGACAGGGCCCCTACAATGAGCAGTTCTTC.

This CDR3 reads CASSYFGGPPEQYF. The CDR3 nucleotides read TGTGCCAGCAGTTACTTCGGGGGCCCACCCGAGCAGTACTTC. The rearrangement joins TRBV6-5 to TRBJ2-7; D is tentatively TRBD1 or TRBD2 (6 bases each). Germline assignment: CDR1 MNHEY and CDR2 SVGAGI. The CDR3 length is 14 residues. V was clipped by 1 base and J by 6 bases, with 13 bases between them.

The table lists this clonotype with a few counts. CDR3 residues: CSALTGGRAEAFF. The DNA for the CDR3 is TGCAGCGCCTTGACAGGGGGAAGGGCTGAAGCTTTCTTT. The chain joins TRBV29-1 to TRBJ1-1; 9 nucleotides match TRBD1. In germline, CDR1 is SQVTM, CDR2 ANQGSEA. V lost 7 bases to trimming and J lost 6 bases; unmatched junction nucleotides: 9. The CDR3 is 13 residues long.

The chain recombines TRBV5-1 with TRBJ2-7; 15 bases fit TRBD2. The length of the CDR3 is 15 residues. Trimming removed 4 bases from V and 5 bases from J; junction bases left unmatched: 4. CDR1 SGHRS and CDR2 YFSETQ come from the germline V gene. DNA of the CDR3: TGCGCCAGCAGCGGGACTAGCGGGAGGTCCCACGAGCAGTACTTC. Amino acids: CASSGTSGRSHEQYF.

In this sample, this clonotype turned up a few times. This chain connects TRBV4-1 to TRBJ2-5; 7 nucleotides agree with TRBD1. In germline, CDR1 is MGHRA, CDR2 YSYEKL. V was pared by 3 bases and J by 5 bases, with 9 bases of the junction left unmatched. The CDR3 contains 15 residues. CDR3 nucleotides: TGCGCCAGCAGCCAGCTAGGGACAGCCGCCGAGACCCAGTACTTC. It specifies CASSQLGTAAETQYF.

The chain carries TRBV4-3 and TRBJ2-2; D is uncertain. Germline lookup yields CDR1 LGHNA and CDR2 YSLEER. Trimming shortened V by 0 bases and J by 7 bases, and 12 bases separated the two germline ends. This CDR3 comprises 15 residues. Here the CDR3 DNA reads TGCGCCAGCAGCCAAGACCGCATGGGAATCGGGGAGCTGTTTTTT. Translation gives CASSQDRMGIGELFF.

This clonotype was detected ten times or more. The V call is TRBV5-1, the J call TRBJ2-1, with TRBD2 identical over 10 bases. V shed 4 bases, J shed 0 bases, and the junction held 10 bases outside the gene matches. This CDR3 spans 18 amino acids. In germline, CDR1 is SGHRS, CDR2 YFSETQ. In DNA form, the CDR3 reads TGCGCCAGCAGCGCCACAACTAGCGGGGTTAGCTCCTACAATGAGCAGTTCTTC. Translation gives CASSATTSGVSSYNEQFF.

This chain joins TRBV2 and TRBJ2-1; D is perhaps TRBD2 (6 bases). Trimming took off 6 bases at V and 6 bases at J, with 21 bases between the two ends. The CDR3 is 16 residues long. Germline V gene sequence: CDR1 SNHLY, CDR2 FYNNEI. The CDR3 loop reads CASSGTGLRGRNEQFF. The CDR3 nucleotides read TGTGCCAGCAGCGGAACCGGCCTGCGGGGCCGCAATGAGCAGTTCTTC.

V gene TRBV6-1 combines with J gene TRBJ1-1; D is undetermined. V lost 0 bases, J lost 0 bases, and 11 bases lay in between. This CDR3 is built from 16 residues. CDR1 and CDR2 (germline): MNHNS, SASEGT. CDR3 in DNA: TGTGCCAGCAGTGAAGCGACGGAGGGAATGAACACTGAAGCTTTCTTT. Amino acid sequence: CASSEATEGMNTEAFF.

This clonotype was observed a few times. In nucleotides, the CDR3 is TGTGCCAGCGGGGGACTAGCGGTTTACAATGAGCAGTTCTTC. Its protein is CASGGLAVYNEQFF. The gene calls are TRBV6-1 and TRBJ2-1; 11 bases are shared with TRBD2. The trim removed 8 bases at V and 4 bases at J, leaving 4 bases unmatched. Germline CDR1 reads MNHNS; CDR2 reads SASEGT. The CDR3 contains 14 residues.

Ten or more counts support this clonotype. The rearrangement uses TRBV28 and TRBJ2-5; D call uncertain. V lost 8 bases and J lost 5, with 15 bases in between. Germline V gene lookup returns CDR1 MDHEN and CDR2 SYDVKM. There are 13 residues in the CDR3. DNA for the CDR3: TGTGCCAGCGTAGGGTGGCTGAGGGAGACCCAGTACTTC. It specifies CASVGWLRETQYF.

The gene calls are TRBV4-2 and TRBJ2-6; 8 nucleotides line up with TRBD1. The CDR3 runs 18 residues. J gave up 0 bases and V 2 bases, and 6 bases lay outside the gene matches. Germline V CDR1 and CDR2: LGHNA, YNFKEQ. CDR3: CASSQRQGRHSGANVLTF. DNA of the CDR3: TGTGCCAGCAGCCAAAGACAGGGGCGCCACTCTGGGGCCAACGTCCTGACTTTC.